This T cell receptor beta chain emerged from a study of CD8 T cells in Susac syndrome (dated by TCRdb to 2018 to 2020). Notes on the research overall: Repertoire sequencing was used to test whether CD8+ T cell activation and differentiation in Susac syndrome was antigen driven. Broader findings and caveats from the paper: The number of individuals in the TCR sequencing and HLA analysis was acknowledged as relatively small.

RNA was extracted with the RNeasy kit and about 0.5 to 1 ug was reverse transcribed using random hexamers. TCR beta CDR3 regions were amplified with the immunoSEQ multiplex PCR assay covering 54 Vbeta and 13 Jbeta segments. PCR amplification bias was corrected using a synthetic template baseline for primer optimization and computational correction. In the original analysis: Reads were assigned to V, D and J genes according to IMGT and analyzed in immunoSEQ Analyzer, with only productive sequences retained. To calculate clonality, Shannon entropy was normalized by log2 of the number of productive unique sequences and then subtracted from one. For each patient and control, public and private clones were evaluated among the 100 most prevalent clones. A clone was defined as Susac-specific if it was absent from the healthy and MS cohorts, from approximately 980 published viral clones and from other ImmuneACCESS disease sequences. Through fastp at Q25 and MiXCR, TCRdb rebuilt clones from the public reads, retaining in-frame beta chains. Every CDR3 protein is listed once, alongside the most common genes and DNA of its rows. Here the V and J calls rest on TCRdb's processing, not on the authors' analysis. Across this sample there are some 200,000 distinct CDR3 sequences, with 90% to 95% seen only once. Of the sample, roughly 0.088% falls within the top ten clones.

For this clonotype: Its antigen specificity is not known. No base quality values were provided; no much bigger clone lies one nucleotide off.

High-throughput TCR beta sequencing profiled peripheral blood CD8+ and CD4+ T cells from healthy donors, Susac syndrome patients and multiple sclerosis patients. Treatment-naive patients with stable or active relapsing-remitting disease fulfilling revised McDonald criteria were used as multiple sclerosis controls. Bulk CD8+ and CD4+ T cells were purified by magnetic negative isolation, while CD8+ TEMRA cells were enriched using FACS. Blood was drawn into EDTA tubes, processed within 24 hours, and PBMCs were isolated by density gradient centrifugation. PBMCs intended for TCR sequencing were cryopreserved in liquid nitrogen and thawed later in a water bath at 37 degrees C. Purity of sorted or isolated CD4+, CD8+ and CD8+ TEMRA cells was at least 90%. The sequence came from a human donor with multiple sclerosis. Sequencing input: CD4+ T cells from PBMCs.

DNA sequence: TGCGCCAGCAGTCAAGGGCAGGGGCAATACAATGAGCAGTTCTTC. It translates as CASSQGQGQYNEQFF. Rearrangement joined TRBV23-1 to TRBJ2-1; the D gene is perhaps TRBD1, from 6 matching bases. TRBV23-1 qualifies as an ORF whose function is uncertain. V is clipped by 2 bases and J by 4 bases, and the sequence between their germline boundaries is 12 bases long. From the cysteine up to the phenylalanine, the CDR3 has a length of 15 residues. The read is trimmed to its CDR3 DNA, 45 bases read in frame from base 1.